The clone carrying this T cell receptor (beta chain) was counted only a few times. The antigen remains undetermined. J lost 7 bases, V lost 2 bases, and 5 bases had no gene match. CDR3 length equals 14 residues. Germline lookup yields CDR1 SEHNR and CDR2 FQNEAQ (reference sequence). The data are from a study of T cell repertoires in cytomegalovirus infection. The wider study: TCR beta signatures that were public indicated CMV infection and matching HLA type.

TCRdb processed the reads anew with MiXCR; each CDR3 protein has one entry. This table holds some 200,000 distinct CDR3 sequences, approximately 9.7% found once. Study-level findings and limits: CMV-specific TCR beta clonotypes restricted by HLA-C dominated the ex vivo response.

The genes are TRBV7-9 and TRBJ1-2, with TRBD1 matching over 9 bases. The material sequenced was PBMCs. This sequence was found in a human donor in good health (CMV status not recorded). Some clones in this sample may be carry-over from other donors' samples. The CDR3 protein is CASSLLGQGRGYTF. Here the CDR3 DNA reads TGTGCCAGCAGCTTATTGGGACAGGGACGTGGCTACACCTTC.